A selection of T cell receptor beta chains follows, all from one sample in a study of blood T cell repertoires in COVID-19. Assay: immunoSEQ multiplex PCR; the TCRdb copy retains only in-frame clones and omits some. The sample records around 69,000 clones, 70% to 90% being singletons. Sequenced input: peripheral blood. These TCRs come from a man between 50 and 59 years old with active COVID-19. CDR3s include the opening cysteine and the closing phenylalanine or tryptophan. The order of the fields is D gene, J gene, V gene, clone size, CDR3 protein, CDR3 DNA. A D gene is named only where the DNA matches it firmly. The listing skips clone size in some rows; elsewhere it reads once, few, many or a size class.

d_call: TRBD1
j_call: TRBJ1-2
v_call: TRBV5-4
clone_size: -
cdr3_aa: CASSFEGAWYGYTF
cdr3_nt: TGTGCCAGCAGCTTTGAGGGGGCATGGTATGGCTACACCTTC

d_call: TRBD1
j_call: TRBJ1-1
v_call: TRBV30
clone_size: -
cdr3_aa: CAWSGRDRGVSTEAFF
cdr3_nt: TGTGCCTGGAGTGGGAGGGACAGGGGAGTTAGCACTGAAGCTTTCTTT

d_call: -
j_call: TRBJ2-5
v_call: TRBV7-2
clone_size: -
cdr3_aa: CASSFGGPRETQYF
cdr3_nt: TGTGCCAGCAGCTTCGGAGGGCCGCGGGAGACCCAGTACTTC

d_call: TRBD1
j_call: TRBJ1-1
v_call: TRBV18
clone_size: -
cdr3_aa: CASSDSTGAMNTEAFF
cdr3_nt: TGTGCCAGCTCAGATTCGACAGGGGCTATGAACACTGAAGCTTTCTTT

d_call: -
j_call: TRBJ2-1
v_call: TRBV19
clone_size: once
cdr3_aa: CASTTPGEGRDEQFF
cdr3_nt: TGTGCCAGTACCACCCCAGGGGAGGGCCGCGATGAGCAGTTCTTC

d_call: -
j_call: TRBJ2-7
v_call: TRBV6-5
clone_size: -
cdr3_aa: CASSSPGVGEQYF
cdr3_nt: TGTGCCAGCAGTTCACCAGGGGTAGGCGAGCAGTACTTC

d_call: -
j_call: TRBJ1-4
v_call: TRBV2
clone_size: -
cdr3_aa: CASSETDEKLFF
cdr3_nt: TGTGCCAGCAGTGAAACGGATGAAAAACTGTTTTTT

d_call: TRBD1
j_call: TRBJ1-1
v_call: TRBV6-1
clone_size: -
cdr3_aa: CASSEYGPDRGTEAFF
cdr3_nt: TGTGCCAGCAGTGAATACGGCCCGGACAGGGGCACTGAAGCTTTCTTT

d_call: TRBD1
j_call: TRBJ1-1
v_call: TRBV14
clone_size: -
cdr3_aa: CASSQASGGAKAFF
cdr3_nt: TGTGCCAGCAGCCAAGCGTCAGGGGGTGCCAAAGCTTTCTTT

d_call: -
j_call: TRBJ1-5
v_call: TRBV7-6
clone_size: -
cdr3_aa: CASSPGNSNQPQHF
cdr3_nt: TGTGCCAGCAGTCCAGGAAATAGCAATCAGCCCCAGCATTTT

d_call: -
j_call: TRBJ1-5
v_call: TRBV12-3/TRBV12-4
clone_size: once
cdr3_aa: CASSLKQHQPQHF
cdr3_nt: TGTGCCAGCAGTTTGAAGCAACATCAGCCCCAGCATTTT

d_call: -
j_call: TRBJ1-2
v_call: TRBV4-1
clone_size: few
cdr3_aa: CASSQMSGDGGYTF
cdr3_nt: TGCGCCAGCAGCCAAATGTCAGGGGATGGTGGCTACACCTTC

d_call: TRBD1
j_call: TRBJ2-1
v_call: TRBV24-1
clone_size: -
cdr3_aa: CATSDSRQGARNEQFF
cdr3_nt: TGTGCCACCAGTGATTCGAGACAGGGGGCTCGAAATGAGCAGTTCTTC

d_call: TRBD2
j_call: TRBJ2-1
v_call: TRBV7-9
clone_size: -
cdr3_aa: CASSLPGGYNEQFF
cdr3_nt: TGTGCCAGCAGCTTACCGGGGGGGTACAATGAGCAGTTCTTC

d_call: -
j_call: TRBJ1-1
v_call: TRBV19
clone_size: -
cdr3_aa: CASRAPGMGAFF
cdr3_nt: TGTGCCAGTAGGGCACCAGGGATGGGTGCTTTCTTT

d_call: TRBD2
j_call: TRBJ2-1
v_call: TRBV7-8
clone_size: -
cdr3_aa: CASSRFWGLAEMSSSYNEQFF
cdr3_nt: TGTGCCAGCAGTCGTTTTTGGGGCCTAGCGGAGATGTCGAGCTCCTACAATGAGCAGTTCTTC

d_call: -
j_call: TRBJ1-2
v_call: TRBV6-2/TRBV6-3
clone_size: -
cdr3_aa: CASSYPDNYGYTF
cdr3_nt: TGTGCCAGCAGTTATCCAGATAACTATGGCTACACCTTC

d_call: TRBD1
j_call: TRBJ1-1
v_call: TRBV7-9
clone_size: once
cdr3_aa: CASSPGQGAPVTEAFF
cdr3_nt: TGTGCCAGCAGCCCGGGACAGGGGGCGCCGGTGACTGAAGCTTTCTTT

d_call: -
j_call: TRBJ2-2
v_call: TRBV3-1/TRBV3-2
clone_size: -
cdr3_aa: CASSQDPKGQNTGELFF
cdr3_nt: TGTGCCAGCAGCCAAGATCCCAAGGGACAGAACACCGGGGAGCTGTTTTTT

d_call: -
j_call: TRBJ2-3
v_call: TRBV7-2
clone_size: -
cdr3_aa: CASSPGGRGRADTQYF
cdr3_nt: TGTGCCAGCAGCCCCGGGGGCAGGGGGAGAGCAGATACGCAGTATTTT

d_call: -
j_call: TRBJ1-6
v_call: TRBV19
clone_size: -
cdr3_aa: CASSVKMPTAGYNSPLHF
cdr3_nt: TGTGCCAGTAGTGTCAAAATGCCCACCGCGGGATATAATTCACCCCTCCACTTT

d_call: TRBD1
j_call: TRBJ1-5
v_call: TRBV5-8
clone_size: -
cdr3_aa: CASSLYRGYDNQPQHF
cdr3_nt: TGTGCCAGCAGCTTATACAGGGGTTATGACAATCAGCCCCAGCATTTT

d_call: -
j_call: TRBJ2-1
v_call: TRBV4-1
clone_size: -
cdr3_aa: CASRIGPGKPEQFF
cdr3_nt: TGCGCCAGCAGAATTGGTCCAGGGAAGCCCGAGCAGTTCTTC

d_call: TRBD1
j_call: TRBJ1-1
v_call: TRBV7-3
clone_size: -
cdr3_aa: CASSLYRGTEAFF
cdr3_nt: TGTGCCAGCAGCTTATACAGGGGCACTGAAGCTTTCTTT